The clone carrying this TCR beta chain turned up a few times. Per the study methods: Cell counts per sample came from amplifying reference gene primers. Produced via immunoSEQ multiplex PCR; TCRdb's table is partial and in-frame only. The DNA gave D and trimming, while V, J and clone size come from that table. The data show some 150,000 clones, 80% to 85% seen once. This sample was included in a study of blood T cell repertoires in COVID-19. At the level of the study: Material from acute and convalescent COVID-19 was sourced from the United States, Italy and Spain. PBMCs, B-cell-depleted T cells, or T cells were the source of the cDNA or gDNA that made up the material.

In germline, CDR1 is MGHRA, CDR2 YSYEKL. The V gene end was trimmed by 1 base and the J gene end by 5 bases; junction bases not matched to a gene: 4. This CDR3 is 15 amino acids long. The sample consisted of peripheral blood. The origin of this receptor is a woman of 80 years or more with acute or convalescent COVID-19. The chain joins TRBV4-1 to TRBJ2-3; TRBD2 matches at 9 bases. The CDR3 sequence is CASSQGRGGIDTQYF. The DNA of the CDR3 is TGCGCCAGCAGCCAAGGGCGGGGGGGAATAGATACGCAGTATTTT.